The sequence of this T cell receptor beta chain was determined in a study of response to subunit inactivated influenza vaccine. Study-level results: Only a handful of new T cells, the authors suggested, are recruited with each seasonal influenza vaccination.

This clonotype was recorded a few times. The antigen remains undetermined. The CDR3 totals 15 residues. Germline CDR1 and CDR2: DFQATT and SNEGSKA (reference sequence). The V segment lost 5 bases and the J segment 6 bases; nucleotides outside the gene matches: 13. A single record per CDR3 protein comes from TCRdb applying MiXCR to the RT-PCR reads. The sample lists 600,000 to 850,000 distinct CDR3 sequences, less than 15% seen once, with about 7.6% in the top ten. The chain joins TRBV20-1 to TRBJ1-5; 7 bases are shared with TRBD1. The sequence derives from a man aged 45-65 years who received an inactivated influenza vaccine. Sequencing was performed on PBMCs from blood, taken 14 to 15 days before vaccination. CDR3 in DNA: TGCAGTGCTTTGGACAGGTTGTCGGCGGGTCAGCCCCAGCATTTT. It is translated as CSALDRLSAGQPQHF.